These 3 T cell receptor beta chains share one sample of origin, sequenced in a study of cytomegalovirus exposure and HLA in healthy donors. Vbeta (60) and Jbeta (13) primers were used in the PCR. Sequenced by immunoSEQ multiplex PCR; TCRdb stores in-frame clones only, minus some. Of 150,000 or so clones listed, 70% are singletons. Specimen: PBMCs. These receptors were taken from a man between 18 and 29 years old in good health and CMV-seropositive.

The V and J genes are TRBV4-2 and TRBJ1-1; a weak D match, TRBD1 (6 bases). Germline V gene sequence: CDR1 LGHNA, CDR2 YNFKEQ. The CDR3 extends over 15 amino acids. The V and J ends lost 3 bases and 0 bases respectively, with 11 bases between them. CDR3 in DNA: TGTGCCAGCAGCCAGGAACAGGGACTGAACACTGAAGCTTTCTTT. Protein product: CASSQEQGLNTEAFF.

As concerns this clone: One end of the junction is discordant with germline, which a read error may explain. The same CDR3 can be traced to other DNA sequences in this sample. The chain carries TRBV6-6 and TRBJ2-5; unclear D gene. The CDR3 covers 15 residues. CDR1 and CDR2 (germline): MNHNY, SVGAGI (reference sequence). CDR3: CASSYSTGTGETQYF. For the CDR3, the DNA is TGTGCCAGCAGTTACTCGACTGGAACCGGAGAGACTCAGTACTTC.

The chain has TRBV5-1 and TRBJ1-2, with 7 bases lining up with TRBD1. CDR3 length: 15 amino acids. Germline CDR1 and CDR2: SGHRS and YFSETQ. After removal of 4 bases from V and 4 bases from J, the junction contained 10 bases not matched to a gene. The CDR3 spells CASSPYDRAGYGYTF. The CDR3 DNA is TGCGCCAGCAGCCCGTATGACAGGGCCGGCTATGGCTACACCTTC.